The 27 T cell receptor beta chains below all came from one sample that was sequenced in a study of blood T cell repertoires in COVID-19. Here immunoSEQ multiplex PCR was the method, and the copy in TCRdb shows in-frame clones only, minus some. The sample lists about 350,000 clones; about 87% were seen once. Sample: peripheral blood. The receptors come from a woman between 45 and 60 years old with COVID-19, enrolled during active disease.

The chain uses TRBV6-1 and TRBJ2-1, with D perhaps TRBD2 (7 bases). The germline V and J ends were trimmed by 3 bases and 8 bases, with 14 bases remaining between them. The germline V gene has CDR1 MNHNS and CDR2 SASEGT. This CDR3 contains 14 residues. CDR3 bases: TGTGCCAGCAGTGATGGGGGGGCCCACGATGAGCAGTTCTTC. The encoded protein is CASSDGGAHDEQFF.

CDR3 region: CASSERYTGELFF. The CDR3 DNA follows: TGTGCCAGCAGTGAACGGTACACCGGGGAGCTGTTTTTT. The V gene is TRBV6-1, the J gene TRBJ2-2; D gene ambiguous. Germline CDR1 reads MNHNS; CDR2 reads SASEGT. Trimming left V 2 bases short and J 3 bases short, with 4 bases between. This CDR3 is 13 amino acids long.

A word on this clone: This specimen includes other DNA sequences encoding the same CDR3. The J gene is TRBJ1-4, the V gene TRBV5-4, with 7 bases that match TRBD1. There are 14 residues in the CDR3. Germline CDR1 and CDR2: SGHNT and YYREEE (reference sequence). V lost 0 bases to trimming and J lost 7 bases; unmatched junction nucleotides: 3. CDR3 coding DNA: TGTGCCAGCAGCTTGGGCCAGGGGGGTGAAAAACTGTTTTTT. This encodes CASSLGQGGEKLFF.

V is TRBV30 and J is TRBJ2-7, with 7 bases lining up with TRBD2. With 4 bases clipped from V and 2 bases from J, the junction kept 11 bases outside the gene matches. This CDR3 comprises 15 residues. The germline V gene has CDR1 GTSNPN and CDR2 SVGIG (reference sequence). CDR3: CAWNMGEGVPYEQYF. For the CDR3, the DNA is TGTGCCTGGAATATGGGGGAGGGAGTACCCTACGAGCAGTACTTC. The complete variable domain, with remaining parts taken from reference TRBV30 and TRBJ2-7, reads SQTIHQWPATLVQPVGSPLSLECTVEGTSNPNLYWYRQAAGRGLQLLFYSVGIGQISSEVPQNLSASRPQDRQFILSSKKLLLSDSGFYLCAWNMGEGVPYEQYFGPGTRLTVT.

This chain joins TRBV18 and TRBJ1-1, with D perhaps TRBD1 (6 bases). Germline V gene data show CDR1 as KGHSH and CDR2 as LQKENI. The CDR3 consists of 16 residues. V lost 1 base, J lost 3 bases, and 15 bases lay in between. In DNA form, the CDR3 reads TGTGCCAGCTCACCACAACGGAGCAGGGGCTACACTGAAGCTTTCTTT. Its protein product is CASSPQRSRGYTEAFF.

CDR3 sequence (DNA): TGTGCCAGCAGCTTACTCGACAGCTTTACTGAAGCTTTCTTT. Translation: CASSLLDSFTEAFF. The gene calls are TRBV7-2 and TRBJ1-1; D might be TRBD1 (5 bases). Looked up from germline, CDR1 is SGHTA and CDR2 is FQGNSA. V dropped 2 bases and J dropped 5 bases, with 12 bases sitting between them. CDR3 length equals 14 residues.

CDR3 residues: CASGLVRVEAQYF. The CDR3 DNA reads as TGTGCTAGTGGTTTGGTACGAGTTGAGGCGCAGTATTTT. The V call is TRBV12-5, the J call TRBJ2-3; D ambiguous. The CDR3 is 13 amino acids. The germline gives CDR1 LGHNT, CDR2 FRNRAP. V was clipped by 0 bases and J by 10 bases, with 11 bases between them.

The chain carries TRBV3-1 (or the pseudogene TRBV3-2) and TRBJ1-6; D ambiguous. Germline V gives CDR1 LGHDT, CDR2 YNNKEL (reference sequence). Trimming took 1 base from V and 7 from J, leaving 11 bases between them. CDR3 length: 15 residues. This chain's CDR3 is CASSQVKSWNSPLHF. In nucleotides, the CDR3 is TGTGCCAGCAGCCAAGTAAAAAGCTGGAATTCACCCCTCCACTTT.

In this sample, this clone turned up a few times. The chain couples TRBV6-6 to TRBJ1-2; TRBD1 might be the D (5 bases). The germline V gene encodes CDR1 MNHNY and CDR2 SVGAGI (reference sequence). Trimming took 7 bases from V and 5 from J, leaving 11 bases between them. The CDR3 runs to 12 residues. This CDR3 reads CASTLDSYGYTF. The CDR3, as DNA: TGTGCCAGCACCCTTGACAGTTATGGCTACACCTTC.

The CDR3 sequence: CASSKDRSGGTADTQYF. The CDR3 coding sequence is TGTGCCAGCAGCAAAGATAGAAGCGGGGGGACCGCAGATACGCAGTATTTT. This chain joins TRBV21-1 and TRBJ2-3; the DNA was not compared with TRBD2, the D call given in the table. TRBV21-1 is a pseudogene segment. This CDR3 spans 17 amino acids.

The chain combines TRBV6-5 with TRBJ1-1, with D tentatively TRBD1 (5 bases). Per the germline V gene, CDR1 is MNHEY and CDR2 is SVGAGI. Trimming removed 6 bases from V and 3 bases from J, with 11 bases in between. The CDR3 totals 13 residues. CDR3 sequence reads: CASRRAGYTEAFF. The CDR3 nucleotides are TGTGCCAGCAGGAGAGCAGGGTACACTGAAGCTTTCTTT.

The rearrangement links TRBV2 to TRBJ1-1; TRBD1 agrees at 7 bases. V was clipped by 8 bases and J by 1 base; unmatched bases: 4. Germline loops: CDR1 SNHLY, CDR2 FYNNEI. The CDR3 is made up of 13 amino acids. Here the CDR3 DNA reads TGTGCCAGCGGGGGACAGACGAACACTGAAGCTTTCTTT. As protein: CASGGQTNTEAFF.

This chain connects TRBV4-3 to TRBJ2-7; 9 bases are shared with TRBD2. J was trimmed by 4 bases and V by 3 bases; bases with no gene match: 7. The CDR3 is 15 amino acids. The germline gives CDR1 LGHNA, CDR2 YSLEER. CDR3: CASSQTTSGRYEQYF. CDR3 DNA sequence: TGCGCCAGCAGCCAGACGACTAGCGGCCGGTACGAGCAGTACTTC.

This chain links TRBV5-4 with TRBJ2-3; tentatively, D is TRBD2 (5 bases). Trimming pared 1 base from V and 5 bases from J, leaving 8 bases between. The CDR3 spans 13 residues. Germline values: CDR1 SGHNT, CDR2 YYREEE (reference sequence). The CDR3 here is CASSLSSVDTQYF. In DNA, the CDR3 is TGTGCCAGCAGCTTGAGTAGCGTAGATACGCAGTATTTT.

This clone was picked up one time. The chain recombines TRBV7-2 with TRBJ2-1; weak D call: TRBD1 (5 bases). Germline V gene data show CDR1 as SGHTA and CDR2 as FQGNSA. V lost 6 bases and J lost 6, with 12 bases in between. This CDR3 region has 13 residues. DNA of the CDR3: TGTGCCAGCAGTCCTCAGGGAAGCAATGAGCAGTTCTTC. It is translated as CASSPQGSNEQFF.

CDR3 sequence: CASNPPRGGGYTF. CDR3 coding DNA: TGTGCCAGCAATCCTCCCCGTGGGGGCGGCTACACCTTC. This chain links TRBV6-5 with TRBJ1-2; TRBD1 might be the D (6 bases). The V gene's germline CDR1 is MNHEY and CDR2 SVGAGI. The CDR3 loop spans 13 amino acids. Trimming took off 7 bases at V and 8 bases at J, with 17 bases between the two ends.

The chain employs TRBV19 and TRBJ2-1, with 16 bases fitting TRBD2. J gave up 0 bases and V 6 bases, and 5 bases lay outside the gene matches. The CDR3 extends over 18 amino acids. CDR1 is LNHDA and CDR2 is SQIVND in the germline V gene (reference sequence). The DNA of the CDR3 is TGTGCCAGTAGGCCGGGACTAGCGGGAGGGAGCTCCTACAATGAGCAGTTCTTC. It translates to CASRPGLAGGSSYNEQFF.

This sequence joins TRBV30 and TRBJ1-1, with 7 bases identical to TRBD1. The CDR3 is 13 residues long. V was pared by 7 bases and J by 1 base, with 6 bases of the junction left unmatched. From germline, CDR1 is GTSNPN and CDR2 SVGIG (reference sequence). The CDR3 DNA reads TGTGCCTACCAGGGACAGAAGAACACTGAAGCTTTCTTT. Residues: CAYQGQKNTEAFF.

The sample holds one count of this clone. This chain uses TRBV18 with TRBJ2-1; TRBD2 matches 7 bases. CDR1 and CDR2 (germline): KGHSH, LQKENI. V shed 4 bases, J shed 1 base, and the junction held 7 bases outside the gene matches. This CDR3 spans 16 amino acids. CDR3 sequence (DNA): TGTGCCAGCTCACTGACTAGCCCAAGGTCCTACAATGAGCAGTTCTTC. As protein: CASSLTSPRSYNEQFF.

This rearrangement joins TRBV6-4 to TRBJ2-5, with 12 bases identical to TRBD2. The junction had 3 bases not matched to a gene; V was cut back by 3 bases and J by 4 bases. The CDR3 length is 15 residues. The germline V gene has CDR1 MRHNA and CDR2 SNTAGT. CDR3 residues: CASSETSGSRETQYF. CDR3 DNA sequence: TGTGCCAGCAGTGAGACTAGCGGGAGTCGAGAGACCCAGTACTTC.

The V call is TRBV5-1, the J call TRBJ2-6, with a possible D match to TRBD2 (5 bases). The length of the CDR3 is 19 residues. Germline CDR1 and CDR2: SGHRS and YFSETQ. Deletions cut 2 bases from V and 3 bases from J, with 21 bases between. The CDR3 DNA is TGCGCCAGCAGCTTTACCCGCCGTGGAGGTCCCCTTGGGGCCAACGTCCTGACTTTC. Translation gives CASSFTRRGGPLGANVLTF.

The gene calls are TRBV6-6 and TRBJ2-3; TRBD2 matches at 8 bases. The CDR3 is 20 residues long. V shed 6 bases, J shed 4 bases, and the junction held 24 bases outside the gene matches. Looked up from germline, CDR1 is MNHNY and CDR2 is SVGAGI (reference sequence). DNA for the CDR3: TGTGCCAGCAGCCAGGCCGGGAGCGGGAGCTATTCTGTTTACGCAGATACGCAGTATTTT. Translation: CASSQAGSGSYSVYADTQYF.

V is TRBV29-1 and J is TRBJ2-1; perhaps TRBD1 as D (6 bases). The V end was cut by 6 bases, the J end by 4 bases, with 16 bases between. The length of the CDR3 is 14 residues. CDR1 is SQVTM and CDR2 is ANQGSEA in the germline V gene. The CDR3 sequence is CSVRDRPKYNEQFF. The CDR3 coding sequence is TGCAGCGTCCGTGACAGGCCTAAATACAATGAGCAGTTCTTC.

The rearrangement uses TRBV4-1 and TRBJ2-1, with a possible D match to TRBD2 (5 bases). CDR3 length: 15 residues. The ends were cut back, 3 bases at V and 6 bases at J, with 15 bases in the middle. Germline V gene sequence: CDR1 MGHRA, CDR2 YSYEKL. The CDR3: CASSHPGLGSNEQFF. The CDR3 coding sequence is TGCGCCAGCAGCCATCCCGGACTCGGGTCCAATGAGCAGTTCTTC.

The CDR3 spells CASSLNRHKDNEQFF. The CDR3 DNA follows: TGCGCCAGCAGCTTGAACAGACACAAAGACAATGAGCAGTTCTTC. The chain joins TRBV5-1 to TRBJ2-1; D gene uncertain. The CDR3 is 15 amino acids. Trimming removed 1 base at V and 5 bases at J, with 13 bases between. Per the germline V gene, CDR1 is SGHRS and CDR2 is YFSETQ.

The gene calls are TRBV28 and TRBJ2-7; 8 positions match TRBD1. Germline assignment: CDR1 MDHEN and CDR2 SYDVKM. The CDR3 has 16 residues. Trimming cost V 0 bases and J 4 bases; bases outside gene matches: 8. In DNA, the CDR3 is TGTGCCAGCAGTTTATGGGCAGGGGGCGCTCATTACGAGCAGTACTTC. Its translation: CASSLWAGGAHYEQYF. Complete variable domain (other parts from reference TRBV28 and TRBJ2-7): DVKVTQSSRYLVKRTGEKVFLECVQDMDHENMFWYRQDPGLGLRLIYFSYDVKMKEKGDIPEGYSVSREKKERFSLILESASTNQTSMYLCASSLWAGGAHYEQYFGPGTRLTVT.

This clone was detected a few times. The V gene is TRBV7-8, the J gene TRBJ1-6, with D perhaps TRBD1 (5 bases). Germline V gives CDR1 SGHVS, CDR2 FQNEAQ. This CDR3 is 14 amino acids long. V shed 4 bases and J shed 5 bases, with 9 bases lying between them. The CDR3 bases are TGTGCCAGCAGCTACGCAGGGAATAATTCACCCCTCCACTTT. Encoded protein: CASSYAGNNSPLHF.